Detailed here is one TCR beta chain. This CDR3 is also generated by other DNA sequences in the sample. The entry originates in a study of blood T cell repertoires in COVID-19. Study information: Sample material is recorded as cDNA or gDNA derived from T cells, B-cell-depleted T cells, or PBMCs.

Recruited during active infection, patients (from Seattle) were subsequently followed longitudinally. Trimming cost V 0 bases and J 3 bases, with 5 bases left between them. Germline CDR1 SGHAT, CDR2 FQNNGV. The CDR3 runs to 13 residues. Per the original data handling: Researchers report that nucleated cell counts were estimated from reference gene primer amplification. Repertoires were generated with immunoSEQ multiplex PCR, while TCRdb's copy carries only in-frame clones and drops some. That table gives V, J and clone size, and the DNA gave D and trimming. The sample has about 130,000 clones, around 81% seen once.

This TCR derives from a man under 40 with COVID-19, enrolled during active disease. The chain recombines TRBV11-2 with TRBJ1-1; tentative D call: TRBD1 (5 bases). The sequenced sample consisted of peripheral blood. CDR3 protein: CASSLDRDTEAFF. The CDR3 DNA reads TGTGCCAGCAGCTTAGACAGGGACACTGAAGCTTTCTTT.